This T cell receptor beta chain derives from a study of graft-versus-host responses after intestinal transplantation. Across the study: Recipients received multivisceral, liver-intestinal, or isolated intestinal transplants. Once they had received anti-thymocyte globulin induction, all recipients took tacrolimus and steroids for around 3 years.

As to this clone: Its antigen remains unidentified.

Some clones are missing from TCRdb's copy, which holds only in-frame ones; the method was immunoSEQ multiplex PCR. The sample records 85,000 to 100,000 clones, just over 90% being singletons. V lost 0 bases and J 0 bases, leaving 10 bases between the germline ends. Germline V gene lookup returns CDR1 SGHAT and CDR2 FQNNGV. The CDR3 has 16 amino acids. Study findings and constraints: When patients had graft-donor T cell macrochimerism, their allografts held high graft-versus-host to host-versus-graft clonal ratios. Peak levels of circulating GvH clones tracked with early post-transplant HvG declines.

The chain carries TRBV11-2 and TRBJ2-3; tentative D call: TRBD2 (5 bases). Sequenced material: unstimulated CD8+ T cells sorted from spleen or lymph node cells, taken before intestinal transplant. The TCR originated in a human donor who received an intestinal transplant. Here the CDR3 reads CASSLDYSGSTDTQYF. The CDR3 coding sequence is TGTGCCAGCAGCTTAGACTACTCGGGAAGCACAGATACGCAGTATTTT.